This T cell receptor (beta chain) originates from a study of control samples from healthy donors and cancer patients. Profiled with immunoSEQ multiplex PCR; TCRdb holds only in-frame clones, not every one. There are 230,000 or so clones in the sample; about 94% occur only once, and approximately 1.6% lies in the top ten. The sample taken for sequencing was blood. The receptor comes from a man between 45 and 60 years old in good health.

The DNA for the CDR3 is TGTGCCAGCAGTTCTCATCAGGGAATTTATGGCTACACCTTC. It specifies CASSSHQGIYGYTF. This chain connects TRBV11-2 to TRBJ1-2; D perhaps matches TRBD1 (5 bases). Per germline, CDR1 SGHAT and CDR2 FQNNGV. V lost 6 bases and J 5 bases, leaving 16 bases between the germline ends. This CDR3 contains 14 residues.